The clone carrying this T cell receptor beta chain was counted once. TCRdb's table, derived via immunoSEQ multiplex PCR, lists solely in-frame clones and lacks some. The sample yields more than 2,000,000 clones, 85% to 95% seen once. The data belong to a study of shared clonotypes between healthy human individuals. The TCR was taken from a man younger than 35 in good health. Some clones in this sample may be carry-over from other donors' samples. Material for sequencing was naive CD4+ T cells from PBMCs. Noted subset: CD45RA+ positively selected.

The CDR3 sequence: CASSLSSRTSARGTQYF. In DNA, the CDR3 is TGTGCCAGCAGTTTATCGAGTAGGACTAGCGCTCGTGGGACCCAGTACTTC. The rearrangement uses TRBV27 and TRBJ2-5, with 9 bases lining up with TRBD2. V lost 0 bases to trimming and J lost 7 bases; unmatched junction nucleotides: 12. The V gene's germline CDR1 is MNHEY and CDR2 SMNVEV (reference sequence). This CDR3 comprises 17 residues.